The entry below gives a single T cell receptor (beta chain) sequence along with its context. These data are taken from a study of regulatory T cells in long-lasting Graves disease. Time point here: persistent/refractory GD, antithyroid drugs over 5 years with positive TRAb. TCR sequences were obtained from RNA taken from PBMCs. The V end was cut by 0 bases, the J end by 8 bases, with 15 bases between. This CDR3 is 16 amino acids long. In germline, CDR1 is SGHRS, CDR2 YFSETQ. Researchers made TCR beta libraries by using iRepertoire HTBI primers and running Arm-PCR on CDR3 regions. TCRdb re-called the multiplex PCR reads with MiXCR, one entry per CDR3 protein. The sample lists about 470,000 distinct CDR3 sequences, around a fifth seen once, with roughly 6.9% in the top ten.

This chain connects TRBV5-1 to TRBJ1-6; D possibly corresponds to TRBD1 (6 bases). This material consisted of peripheral blood mononuclear cells (PBMCs), taken when the disease was refractory, from a patient treated with antithyroid drugs. The receptor's source is a female donor with Graves disease. CDR3 nucleotides: TGCGCCAGCAGCTTGGTGGGGGGGGCTGCGGATTCACCCCTCCACTTT. Its protein is CASSLVGGAADSPLHF.